This T cell receptor beta chain was profiled in a study of cytomegalovirus exposure and HLA in healthy donors (dated by TCRdb to 2017 to 2019). As for the study more broadly: An earlier analysis of roughly 500 of the donors reported about 280 Gb of sequence data and around 120 million unique TCR beta sequences obtained from 180 million or so T cells. Around 300 gigabases of sequencing data and 78 million or so unique TCR sequences were included in an early release covering several hundred HLA-typed donors. Of the roughly 420 genotyped donors, less than 85% were placed in the genetic ancestry cluster associated with self-reported Caucasian donors. The study aimed to test whether cataloging public T cell receptors could reveal signatures of past pathogen exposure. The study used immunosequencing to profile the T cell repertoires of several hundred subjects and linked those repertoires to cytomegalovirus serostatus. A separate validation cohort of about 110 different subjects was used in addition to the approximately 700-subject first cohort. High-throughput TCR immunosequencing, statistical association of individual TCRs with disease status, and machine learning were combined to predict cytomegalovirus infection status. A later analysis re-analyzed previously published TCR beta repertoires from 666 donors and added high-resolution HLA genotyping to study TCR occurrence patterns. The later analysis used no new phenotypic data to find candidate immune exposures, relying instead on TCR beta sequences and their occurrence across donors. In an earlier analysis of roughly 540 of the donors, high-throughput TCR beta sequencing was used to judge whether each TCR beta V gene segment behaved as functional or pseudogenic. Donor age, sex, ethnicity and CMV serostatus were collected together with the repertoire data. A later genetic analysis used genome-wide SNP genotypes for about 60% of the roughly 670 donors, treating that subset as a discovery cohort. All discovery cohort repertoires had been generated on a single sequencing platform. HLA typing covered class I and class II loci at four-digit resolution. The number of typed donors differed by locus: about 629-640 for A, B, C, DRB1 and DQB1; some 500 for DQA1; 606 for DPA1; and roughly 470 for DPB1. Roughly five DR-DQ haplotypes were handled as single units for association and clustering because linkage in the cohort was strong. Among several hundred genotyped donors of the cohort, an average of around 220,000 unique TCR beta nucleotide sequences was sequenced per donor, of which roughly 18% were non-productive. Broader findings and caveats from the paper: Most TCR sequences were seen in very few donors, while some public TCRs were found in many individuals. According to a later analysis, parvovirus B19, influenza, CMV and Epstein-Barr virus appeared linked to several top co-occurrence clusters. According to the authors, the approach could potentially be generalized to other disease states and immunological phenotypes. In vitro tests confirmed that three of the cytomegalovirus-associated TCR beta chains recognize cytomegalovirus antigens. Broadly in line with IMGT annotations, most TCR beta V segments showed up in productive rearrangements about 90% or about 30% of the time in an earlier analysis of around 600 of the donors. When HLA alleles, especially DR and DQ, strongly co-occurred, TCR associations were difficult to assign to individual alleles. A total of about 150 TCR beta chains were listed by the study as associated with cytomegalovirus. A further reported finding was that TCR beta sequences accurately predicted the HLA-A and HLA-B alleles for most subjects in the first cohort. The earlier analysis of 587 of the donors excluded about 16 rarely observed V segments, including chromosome 9 orphons, because counts were too low. Some IMGT-functional V segments, including TRBV6-2 and TRBV6-3, could not be distinguished by the 87-base-pair reads and were therefore excluded. Cytomegalovirus status was reported to be diagnosed by the classifier with high specificity and sensitivity in both the original and validation cohorts. A later analysis found that TCR association rates varied across HLA loci, with DRB1 alleles showing the most associated TCRs and HLA-C alleles the fewest. A later genetic analysis reported fewer N-insertions in productive TCRs among donors in an Asian-associated ancestry cluster than the approximately 700-donor mean. Linkage disequilibrium might explain the correlated functional status among segregating V segments, but an unknown experimental factor could not be ruled out. A cluster of highly shared sequence variants was judged likely to be a technical artifact of the sequencing pipeline. Most CMV-associated TCR beta chains appeared to be HLA-restricted in a later analysis, and the HLA associations seemed to be driven largely by CMV exposure. In a later analysis, around 15,000 TCR beta sequences were associated with specific HLA alleles at a false discovery rate of 0.05. For the cohort, immune exposure information was limited to CMV serostatus. Roughly uniform sequencing depth across donors was assumed in presence/absence analyses, although this assumption may not hold. In a later analysis, HLA-associated TCR beta chains showed more clonal expansion and lower generation probabilities than non-associated chains that were equally common. Because HLA typing was missing for some donors at each locus, association tests included only the typed subset. In this cohort, only TCR beta chains were sequenced, and detectable features were limited by the absence of alpha or paired-chain data. In a later genetic analysis, a missense DCLRE1C variant was associated with V-gene and J-gene trimming of TCR beta chains, and the association was replicated in an independent cohort.

The library was prepared using the immunoSEQ multiplex PCR assay. The multiplex PCR relied on a mix of 60 forward primers for TCR Vbeta segments and 13 reverse primers for TCR Jbeta segments. The CDR3 region of rearranged TCR beta genes was amplified from genomic DNA by a multiplex PCR assay. The Illumina HiSeq System was used to sequence the amplified TCR beta libraries as 87-base-pair reads. The authors' analysis ran thus. A later analysis counted about 82 million unique TCR beta chains across the 700 or so repertoires, and around 12 million of these chains were shared by at least two donors. Raw reads were error-corrected and collapsed into unique sequences with a nearest-neighbor algorithm that merged closely related sequences to remove PCR and sequencing errors. V, D and J gene segments were assigned by aligning CDR3 sequences to IMGT reference sequences. For a sequence to be retained, a match of at least six nucleotides to both a V gene segment and a J gene segment was required. Rearrangements were called productive when the CDR3 lacked stop codons and stayed in frame with V and J; all others were non-productive. CDR3 was defined according to IMGT convention as the region running from the second conserved V-encoded cysteine to the conserved J-encoded phenylalanine. Sequences without an unambiguous match to a single V gene segment were excluded from the earlier analysis of approximately 600 of the donors. An earlier analysis of about 590 of the donors classified V segments as functional when productive rearrangements were above 56.7% and as segregating when the standard deviation between donors was above 5%. A statistical classification framework was built for diagnosing cytomegalovirus status from the catalog of TCR beta chain sequences. A later analysis assigned V and J genes by comparing TCR nucleotide sequences with IMGT/GENE-DB human TR gene sequences. Using the TCRdist pipeline, a later analysis assigned CDR3 sequences along with most-parsimonious VDJ recombination scenarios. In a later analysis, every TCR beta chain was defined by the combination of its CDR3 amino acid sequence and its V-gene family, and reads without a unique V-gene family were dropped. A later analysis removed 550 to 650 highly shared, low-generation-probability nucleotide sequences to deal with suspected cross-contamination and a sequencing artifact. In a later analysis, a clonal expansion index for each public chain was calculated from normalized within-repertoire ranks of inferred template counts. Generation probabilities in a later analysis came from a VDJ recombination model fitted to out-of-frame rearrangements, and those results were checked against IGoR. In a later analysis, TCR-TCR, TCR-HLA and TCR-CMV co-occurrence was scored with hypergeometric tests, and a repertoire-size bias correction was applied to TCR pairs. To estimate false discovery rates, a later analysis permuted the HLA or CMV assignments 20 times. In a later analysis, co-occurring TCRs were grouped with DBSCAN, and TCRdist sequence similarity was added when clustering was performed within HLA-allele-positive subsets. Repertoires with fewer than 30,000 or more than 120,000 public chains, plus five repertoires with anomalous nucleotide sharing, were excluded from co-occurrence clustering. TCRdb holds this immuneACCESS table with in-frame rearrangements only. Some clones are missing; in checked studies, unresolved V genes explain under half, and the rest has no known cause. The V and J calls and clone size are taken from that table; D and trimming were inferred from the DNA. Across this sample there are about 130,000 clones, with approximately 80% seen only once. The top ten constitute 3% to 4.5% of the sample.

CDR1 and CDR2, looked up from the germline V gene (reference sequence), are LNHDA and SQIVND. The CDR3 numbers 17 residues from cysteine through phenylalanine. Only the CDR3 part of the read is kept: 51 bases, read in frame from the first base. V loses 0 bases, J loses 2 bases, and the germline ends lie 16 bases apart. As regards this clone: Its binding antigen is unknown. No much larger clonotype is one base removed from it; base qualities were not supplied.

The cohort was made up of 650 to 700 healthy bone marrow donors. All cohort members were sampled while nominally healthy, although unrecorded immune exposures were likely present. The donor tested CMV seronegative and was one of the 352 seronegative cohort members. Each donor provided a peripheral blood sample, and peripheral blood mononuclear cells were used for TCR beta sequencing. Genomic DNA extraction from the blood cell samples was performed with the Qiagen DNeasy Blood Extraction Kit. The sequence is built from TRBV19 and TRBJ2-5; the D gene is possibly TRBD1, with 5 bases matching. The sample was PBMCs. The origin of this receptor is a male donor in good health and CMV-seronegative. The nucleotide sequence reads as follows: TGTGCCAGTAGTATAGATCTGACAGCAACCTCTCAAGAGACCCAGTACTTC. Its coded protein is CASSIDLTATSQETQYF.